The 32 T cell receptor beta chains presented below share a single source sample, sequenced in a study of cytomegalovirus exposure and HLA in healthy donors. In the PCR, 60 Vbeta and 13 Jbeta primers were used. Sequencing used immunoSEQ multiplex PCR; TCRdb keeps in-frame clones, though not all of them. The table has fewer than 180,000 clones, 60% to 85% seen once. Sequencing was performed on PBMCs. The source of these receptors is a middle-aged man in good health and CMV-seropositive.

The chain couples TRBV11-2 to TRBJ2-1; D is perhaps TRBD2 (5 bases). Between the trimmed V and J ends, which lost 5 bases and 1 base, there was a span of 9 bases. Germline assignment: CDR1 SGHAT and CDR2 FQNNGV. The CDR3 totals 14 residues. CDR3 residues: CASSGGPSYNEQFF. The CDR3, as DNA: TGTGCCAGCAGCGGCGGGCCATCCTACAATGAGCAGTTCTTC.

This clone has more than one count but fewer than ten. The rearrangement uses TRBV4-1 and TRBJ2-3; 8 bases align to TRBD1. V was clipped by 1 base and J by 1 base; unmatched bases: 7. Germline lookup yields CDR1 MGHRA and CDR2 YSYEKL. There are 17 residues in the CDR3. CDR3 bases: TGCGCCAGCAGCCAAGGGACAGGGCGACTGGGCACAGATACGCAGTATTTT. It specifies CASSQGTGRLGTDTQYF.

The gene calls are TRBV5-4 and TRBJ1-1; 8 bases agree with TRBD1. The V segment lost 0 bases and the J segment 3 bases; nucleotides outside the gene matches: 1. Germline values: CDR1 SGHNT, CDR2 YYREEE (reference sequence). The CDR3 runs to 14 residues. The DNA for the CDR3 is TGTGCCAGCAGCTTGGACAGGGGGGACACTGAAGCTTTCTTT. This encodes CASSLDRGDTEAFF.

The count of this clone is one. The CDR3: CASSLIPGQGSLYGYTF. CDR3 nucleotide sequence: TGCGCCAGCAGCCTTATCCCGGGACAGGGGAGCCTCTATGGCTACACCTTC. The chain uses TRBV5-1 and TRBJ1-2, with 10 bases matching TRBD1. Germline V gene data show CDR1 as SGHRS and CDR2 as YFSETQ. Trimming removed 4 bases from V and 4 bases from J; junction bases left unmatched: 13. CDR3 length: 17 residues.

V and J are TRBV6-1 and TRBJ1-4; TRBD1 matches at 9 bases. The CDR3 consists of 14 residues. Germline CDR1 reads MNHNS; CDR2 reads SASEGT. The CDR3 here is CGAGTGQRGEKLFF. DNA of the CDR3: TGTGGAGCCGGGACAGGGCAGAGGGGTGAAAAACTGTTTTTT.

The V and J genes are TRBV28 and TRBJ2-5, with TRBD2 identical over 10 bases. This CDR3 has 16 residues. Germline trimming cut 5 bases from V and 2 bases from J; bases unmatched to any gene: 8. In germline, CDR1 is MDHEN, CDR2 SYDVKM. The DNA of the CDR3 is TGTGCCAGCAGTGAGACCGGGACTAGCGTTCAAGAGACCCAGTACTTC. This gives the protein CASSETGTSVQETQYF. Full variable domain (remainder filled in from reference TRBV28 and TRBJ2-5): DVKVTQSSRYLVKRTGEKVFLECVQDMDHENMFWYRQDPGLGLRLIYFSYDVKMKEKGDIPEGYSVSREKKERFSLILESASTNQTSMYLCASSETGTSVQETQYFGPGTRLLVL.

Turning to this clone: Other DNA sequences of this sample code for an identical CDR3. The chain combines TRBV9 with TRBJ2-7; the match to TRBD1 covers 8 bases. The V gene end was trimmed by 0 bases and the J gene end by 6 bases; junction bases not matched to a gene: 5. The CDR3 runs 14 residues. Germline V lookup: CDR1 SGDLS, CDR2 YYNGEE. The CDR3 is CASSVEGQGGEQYF. CDR3 bases: TGTGCCAGCAGCGTAGAAGGACAGGGTGGCGAGCAGTACTTC.

The V call is TRBV7-6, the J call TRBJ2-1; 8 nucleotides agree with TRBD1. V shed 1 base and J 4 bases; nucleotides not matched to a gene: 3. The CDR3 contains 15 residues. CDR1 is SGHVS and CDR2 is FNYEAQ in the germline V gene. The CDR3 bases are TGTGCCAGCAGCTTAGGGCAGGGGGCATACAATGAGCAGTTCTTC. Translated, it gives CASSLGQGAYNEQFF.

V is TRBV27 and J is TRBJ2-7; 9 nucleotides match TRBD2. After removal of 6 bases from V and 3 bases from J, the junction contained 6 bases not matched to a gene. The CDR3 is made up of 14 amino acids. CDR1 MNHEY and CDR2 SMNVEV come from the germline V gene (reference sequence). Here the CDR3 reads CASSSAGGNYEQYF. CDR3 sequence (DNA): TGTGCCAGCAGCTCAGCGGGAGGAAACTACGAGCAGTACTTC.

This clone was counted between two and nine times. The rearrangement uses TRBV5-1 and TRBJ2-7; 7 bases map to TRBD1. CDR3 length: 14 amino acids. The germline CDR1 and CDR2 sequences are SGHRS and YFSETQ. Germline trimming cut 5 bases from V and 0 bases from J; bases unmatched to any gene: 5. The CDR3 here is CASRSQGSSYEQYF. CDR3 sequence (DNA): TGCGCCAGCAGATCACAGGGGAGCTCCTACGAGCAGTACTTC.

This chain joins TRBV28 and TRBJ2-5; D ambiguous. Looked up from germline, CDR1 is MDHEN and CDR2 is SYDVKM. The CDR3 runs 13 residues. Trimming pared 3 bases from V and 4 bases from J, leaving 9 bases between. The CDR3 sequence: CASSFSTGETQYF. The CDR3 bases are TGTGCCAGCAGTTTCTCGACGGGAGAGACCCAGTACTTC.

This chain links TRBV10-2 with TRBJ1-5, with a possible D match to TRBD1 (6 bases). The CDR3 contains 14 residues. The V gene lost 6 bases and the J gene lost 7 bases, with 16 bases spanning the gap. The germline V gene encodes CDR1 WSHSY and CDR2 SAAADI. The CDR3: CASSAQDSSQPQHF. The CDR3 DNA follows: TGCGCCAGCAGCGCTCAGGACAGTAGCCAGCCCCAGCATTTT.

V usage is TRBV7-3 and J usage is TRBJ2-1; TRBD1 is a possible D gene (6 bases). The V and J ends lost 5 bases and 6 bases respectively, with 11 bases between them. CDR1 and CDR2 from the germline V gene are SGHTA and FQGTGA. The CDR3 covers 13 residues. The CDR3 spells CASSPEQGNEQFF. CDR3 sequence (DNA): TGTGCCAGCAGCCCGGAACAGGGCAATGAGCAGTTCTTC.

The V gene is TRBV7-9, the J gene TRBJ2-7; weak D call: TRBD1 (6 bases). The CDR3 has 12 amino acids. Trimming left V 6 bases short and J 5 bases short, with 11 bases between. Germline V CDR1 and CDR2: SEHNR, FQNEAQ (reference sequence). The CDR3: CASREDRNEQYF. CDR3 in DNA: TGTGCCAGCAGGGAGGACAGAAACGAGCAGTACTTC.

Only one count was recorded for this clone. The rearrangement uses TRBV28 and TRBJ1-1; 10 nucleotides align to TRBD1. Germline assignment: CDR1 MDHEN and CDR2 SYDVKM. The CDR3 is made up of 15 amino acids. The V gene end was trimmed by 4 bases and the J gene end by 8 bases; junction bases not matched to a gene: 10. CDR3 sequence: CASSSYRDRGQEAFF. CDR3 in DNA: TGTGCCAGCAGTTCATACCGGGACAGGGGCCAGGAAGCTTTCTTT.

This chain uses TRBV30 with TRBJ1-5; the D gene is possibly TRBD1 (6 bases). In germline, CDR1 is GTSNPN, CDR2 SVGIG (reference sequence). The CDR3 consists of 13 residues. The V and J ends lost 0 bases and 5 bases respectively, with 8 bases between them. The CDR3 DNA is TGTGCCTGGAGTGTACAGGGCTATCAGCCCCAGCATTTT. Translated: CAWSVQGYQPQHF. Full variable domain (remainder filled in from reference TRBV30 and TRBJ1-5): SQTIHQWPATLVQPVGSPLSLECTVEGTSNPNLYWYRQAAGRGLQLLFYSVGIGQISSEVPQNLSASRPQDRQFILSSKKLLLSDSGFYLCAWSVQGYQPQHFGDGTRLSIL.

In its sample, this clone was seen once. This chain connects TRBV27 to TRBJ2-2; 8 bases agree with TRBD2. V gave up 5 bases and J gave up 7 bases; unmatched junction bases: 9. The germline V gene has CDR1 MNHEY and CDR2 SMNVEV (reference sequence). The CDR3 is made up of 15 amino acids. CDR3 sequence (DNA): TGTGCCAGCAGTAGAGCGGGAGCCTTGGGCGGGGAGCTGTTTTTT. Its translation is CASSRAGALGGELFF.

Notes on this clone: The sample has other DNA sequences that encode this CDR3 too. This chain joins TRBV2 and TRBJ1-3; 8 nucleotides line up with TRBD1. The CDR3 is 14 amino acids. Germline V gene lookup returns CDR1 SNHLY and CDR2 FYNNEI. V lost 5 bases and J lost 2; bases outside the gene matches: 2. The CDR3 DNA follows: TGTGCCAGCAGTTTACAGGGGGCTGGAAACACCATATATTTT. Amino acids: CASSLQGAGNTIYF.

This chain uses TRBV5-1 with TRBJ2-7; TRBD2 aligns across 14 bases. J gave up 6 bases and V 4 bases, and 6 bases lay outside the gene matches. Germline-derived CDR1 and CDR2 are SGHRS and YFSETQ. This CDR3 is 15 amino acids long. CDR3 DNA: TGCGCCAGCAGCCCCGGACTAGCGGGAGGTTTCGAGCAGTACTTC. Translation gives CASSPGLAGGFEQYF.

Worth noting for this clone: Lacking the conserved final phenylalanine or tryptophan, this CDR3 likely reflects a read error. No DNA is shown, since the ends of the CDR3 on it are uncertain; the CDR3 is the one TCRdb lists. V gene TRBV10-1 combines with J gene TRBJ1-5. Including both end residues, the CDR3 is 8 amino acids long. Germline V gene data show CDR1 as WNHNN and CDR2 as SYGVQD (reference sequence). The CDR3 sequence is CASSETRE.

CDR3 protein: CAWSKTGLGYTF. The CDR3 DNA reads as TGTGCCTGGAGTAAGACAGGGCTTGGCTACACCTTC. The chain joins TRBV30 to TRBJ1-2; 7 positions agree with TRBD1. V shed 2 bases, J shed 7 bases, and the junction held 4 bases outside the gene matches. From germline, CDR1 is GTSNPN and CDR2 SVGIG (reference sequence). This CDR3 is built from 12 residues.

The chain combines TRBV4-1 with TRBJ1-6, with TRBD1 matching 7 bases. The CDR3 extends over 15 amino acids. CDR1 MGHRA and CDR2 YSYEKL come from the germline V gene. V shed 5 bases and J 3 bases; nucleotides not matched to a gene: 4. CDR3 loop: CASSDGQDYNSPLHF. The DNA for the CDR3 is TGCGCCAGCAGCGATGGACAGGACTATAATTCACCCCTCCACTTT.

This clone turned up a few times. This sample also contains other DNA sequences that code for the same CDR3. The chain has TRBV10-1 and TRBJ2-2; 7 bases align to TRBD1. Per germline, CDR1 WNHNN and CDR2 SYGVQD (reference sequence). The CDR3 is made up of 14 amino acids. Trimming cost V 7 bases and J 6 bases; bases outside gene matches: 8. Here the CDR3 DNA reads TGCGCCAGCACCAAGGACAGGACCGCCGGGGAGCTGTTTTTT. This sequence encodes CASTKDRTAGELFF.

The chain has TRBV6-5 and TRBJ1-6; 11 bases are a match to TRBD1. This CDR3 region has 14 residues. Germline V CDR1 and CDR2: MNHEY, SVGAGI. V lost 7 bases and J lost 9; bases outside the gene matches: 5. CDR3 residues: CASTPGQGGSPLHF. DNA for the CDR3: TGTGCCAGCACCCCGGGACAGGGGGGTTCACCCCTCCACTTT.

V is TRBV27 and J is TRBJ1-5, with TRBD1 matching 7 bases. The V segment lost 6 bases and the J segment 5 bases; nucleotides outside the gene matches: 7. The V gene's germline CDR1 is MNHEY and CDR2 SMNVEV (reference sequence). The CDR3 extends over 14 amino acids. CDR3 nucleotides: TGTGCCAGCAGCCCAGACAGGGAAGATCAGCCCCAGCATTTT. Encoded protein: CASSPDREDQPQHF.

The chain couples TRBV29-1 to TRBJ2-3; TRBD2 might be the D (5 bases). The CDR3 extends over 13 amino acids. V lost 2 bases, J lost 3 bases, and 9 bases lay in between. Looked up from germline, CDR1 is SQVTM and CDR2 is ANQGSEA. This CDR3 reads CSVERLATDTQYF. CDR3 DNA: TGCAGCGTTGAAAGGCTAGCAACAGATACGCAGTATTTT.

The chain recombines TRBV19 with TRBJ2-3, with TRBD1 as a possible D gene (6 bases). The germline V gene encodes CDR1 LNHDA and CDR2 SQIVND (reference sequence). V was cut by 3 bases and J by 1 base, with 8 bases left in between. CDR3 length: 14 residues. The chain's CDR3 is CASSIGGGTDTQYF. Here the CDR3 DNA reads TGTGCCAGTAGTATTGGGGGCGGCACAGATACGCAGTATTTT.

The J gene is TRBJ2-6, the V gene TRBV4-1; 7 bases agree with TRBD2. This CDR3 contains 17 residues. From germline, CDR1 is MGHRA and CDR2 YSYEKL. V shed 1 base and J 0 bases; nucleotides not matched to a gene: 3. This CDR3 is CASSQGEGYSGANVLTF. For the CDR3, the DNA is TGCGCCAGCAGCCAAGGGGAGGGGTACTCTGGGGCCAACGTCCTGACTTTC.

The genes are TRBV6-5 and TRBJ2-1; 7 bases match TRBD2. The CDR3 length is 15 residues. Germline loops: CDR1 MNHEY, CDR2 SVGAGI. V gave up 2 bases and J gave up 1 base; unmatched junction bases: 2. The CDR3 region is CASSYAGVSYNEQFF. The CDR3, as DNA: TGTGCCAGCAGTTACGCGGGAGTATCCTACAATGAGCAGTTCTTC.

This rearrangement joins TRBV6-5 to TRBJ1-1, with 7 bases matching TRBD1. Germline lookup yields CDR1 MNHEY and CDR2 SVGAGI. This CDR3 comprises 14 residues. J lost 5 bases, V lost 7 bases, and 10 bases had no gene match. The CDR3 reads CASTRQGGRTEAFF. CDR3 nucleotides: TGTGCCAGCACCAGACAGGGAGGTCGGACTGAAGCTTTCTTT.

The table lists this clone with a few counts. The chain links TRBV5-1 to TRBJ2-7; 8 positions agree with TRBD1. This CDR3 is built from 13 residues. Germline assignment: CDR1 SGHRS and CDR2 YFSETQ. The V gene end was trimmed by 1 base and the J gene end by 7 bases; junction bases not matched to a gene: 4. CDR3 nucleotides: TGCGCCAGCAGCTTGACAGGGGGTGAAGAGCAGTACTTC. Amino acid sequence: CASSLTGGEEQYF.

The gene calls are TRBV10-1 and TRBJ2-2; D remains ambiguous. Germline CDR1 is WNHNN and CDR2 is SYGVQD (reference sequence). V lost 2 bases and J lost 9, with 13 bases in between. CDR3 length: 14 residues. The CDR3 bases are TGCGCCAGCAGTGAGACAACGCCTGGCCGGGAGCTGTTTTTT. This gives the protein CASSETTPGRELFF.